The 15 T cell receptor beta chains below all came from one sample that was sequenced in a study of technical replicates of blood from a few donors. Sequencing used immunoSEQ multiplex PCR; TCRdb keeps in-frame clones, though not all of them. There are 75,000 to 85,000 clones in the sample; approximately 94% occur only once, and 0.36% lies in the top ten. Sequencing was carried out using T cells isolated from PBMCs. These receptors all stem from a human donor in good health.

The chain links TRBV7-2 to TRBJ1-4; D is uncertain. CDR1 is SGHTA and CDR2 is FQGNSA in the germline V gene. The CDR3 totals 11 residues. CDR3 DNA: TGTGGGCGGCCTCGTGGGGAAAAACTGTTTTTT. This encodes CGRPRGEKLFF.

The rearrangement uses TRBV7-9 and TRBJ1-2, with TRBD1 as a possible D gene (6 bases). Germline-derived CDR1 and CDR2 are SEHNR and FQNEAQ (reference sequence). V was shortened by 3 bases and J by 6 bases, with 11 bases between the two germline ends. CDR3 size: 13 residues. CDR3 coding DNA: TGTGCCAGCAGCTTTAACAGGGCCGATGGCTACACCTTC. This encodes CASSFNRADGYTF.

The genes are TRBV9 and TRBJ2-1, with 9 bases lining up with TRBD1. The CDR3 loop spans 14 amino acids. Trimming cost V 4 bases and J 8 bases; bases outside gene matches: 7. Per the germline V gene, CDR1 is SGDLS and CDR2 is YYNGEE. This CDR3 is CASSLRTGEDEQFF. CDR3 nucleotide sequence: TGTGCCAGCAGCCTTCGGACAGGGGAGGATGAGCAGTTCTTC.

The chain employs TRBV4-3 and TRBJ2-2; unclear D gene. This CDR3 has 12 amino acids. Between the trimmed V and J ends, which lost 4 bases and 8 bases, there was a span of 8 bases. CDR1 LGHNA and CDR2 YSLEER come from the germline V gene. CDR3 nucleotides: TGCGCCAGCAGCCCCATTACAGGGGAGCTGTTTTTT. Encoded protein: CASSPITGELFF.

The chain combines TRBV6-1 with TRBJ2-5; D is perhaps TRBD2 (6 bases). Trimming removed 8 bases from V and 3 bases from J, with 13 bases in between. The CDR3 contains 13 residues. Per germline, CDR1 MNHNS and CDR2 SASEGT. The CDR3 is CASRRTGEETQYF. DNA of the CDR3: TGTGCCAGCCGCAGAACGGGGGAAGAGACCCAGTACTTC.

The CDR3 loop is CASKSGSGGTDTQYF. The CDR3 nucleotides are TGTGCCAGTAAGAGCGGGAGTGGTGGGACAGATACGCAGTATTTT. This chain joins TRBV19 and TRBJ2-3; TRBD2 matches at 8 bases. The CDR3 runs 15 residues. CDR1 is LNHDA and CDR2 is SQIVND in the germline V gene (reference sequence). V was pared by 7 bases and J by 3 bases, with 9 bases of the junction left unmatched. The whole variable domain, remainder taken from reference TRBV19 and TRBJ2-3, is DGGITQSPKYLFRKEGQNVTLSCEQNLNHDAMYWYRQDPGQGLRLIYYSQIVNDFQKGDIAEGYSVSREKKESFPLTVTSAQKNPTAFYLCASKSGSGGTDTQYFGPGTRLTVL.

This rearrangement joins TRBV27 to TRBJ2-1, with 7 bases fitting TRBD2. V shed 7 bases and J 6 bases; nucleotides not matched to a gene: 12. From germline, CDR1 is MNHEY and CDR2 SMNVEV (reference sequence). This CDR3 region has 15 residues. CDR3: CASTSPSGMINEQFF. The CDR3 coding sequence is TGTGCCAGCACCAGCCCCAGCGGGATGATCAATGAGCAGTTCTTC.

The chain links TRBV7-3 to TRBJ2-2; D unresolved. The germline V and J ends were trimmed by 2 bases and 6 bases, with 4 bases remaining between them. The length of the CDR3 is 12 residues. The germline V gene encodes CDR1 SGHTA and CDR2 FQGTGA. For the CDR3, the DNA is TGTGCCAGCAGCTTATACTCCGGGGAGCTGTTTTTT. It encodes CASSLYSGELFF.

This chain uses TRBV7-9 with TRBJ1-1; weak D call: TRBD1 (5 bases). This CDR3 is 17 amino acids long. Trimming removed 4 bases at V and 5 bases at J, with 23 bases between. Germline-derived CDR1 and CDR2 are SEHNR and FQNEAQ (reference sequence). CDR3 DNA sequence: TGTGCCAGCAGCTCAACTCAGAGGGGAAGCGCGGGAACTGAAGCTTTCTTT. Protein product: CASSSTQRGSAGTEAFF.

The chain employs TRBV25-1 and TRBJ1-3; D unresolved. The CDR3 has 15 amino acids. CDR1 and CDR2 from the germline V gene are MGHDK and SYGVNS. Trimming took 1 base from V and 4 from J, leaving 11 bases between them. The CDR3 nucleotides read TGTGCCAGCAGTGAATGGGCGGGGATGGGAAACACCATATATTTT. Translating gives CASSEWAGMGNTIYF.

V is TRBV11-2 and J is TRBJ1-1; TRBD1 matches 9 bases. The germline CDR1 and CDR2 sequences are SGHAT and FQNNGV. The CDR3 is 14 amino acids. The junction had 7 bases not matched to a gene; V was cut back by 1 base and J by 10 bases. The CDR3 nucleotides are TGTGCCAGCAGCTTAGGCGGACAGGGGATTCGAGCTTTCTTT. It encodes CASSLGGQGIRAFF.

The chain couples TRBV27 to TRBJ2-1; 7 bases line up with TRBD1. Per germline, CDR1 MNHEY and CDR2 SMNVEV (reference sequence). The CDR3 totals 13 residues. V shed 10 bases, J shed 10 bases, and the junction held 13 bases outside the gene matches. CDR3 sequence: CATQGDGLQEQFF. The CDR3 region has the DNA TGTGCCACCCAGGGGGACGGTTTACAGGAGCAGTTCTTC.

The chain has TRBV19 and TRBJ2-5; 7 bases map to TRBD2. The CDR3 totals 14 residues. Germline CDR1 LNHDA, CDR2 SQIVND (reference sequence). J lost 2 bases, V lost 4 bases, and 4 bases had no gene match. DNA for the CDR3: TGTGCCAGTAGTAGGTCGGGACTACAAGAGACCCAGTACTTC. Amino acids: CASSRSGLQETQYF.

There are a few counts of this clone. The rearrangement uses TRBV9 and TRBJ1-3, with D possibly being TRBD1 (6 bases). CDR3 length equals 15 residues. Germline lookup yields CDR1 SGDLS and CDR2 YYNGEE. V was shortened by 0 bases and J by 2 bases, with 9 bases between the two germline ends. The CDR3 protein is CASSVATGTGNTIYF. The CDR3 DNA reads TGTGCCAGCAGCGTAGCAACAGGGACTGGAAACACCATATATTTT.

The chain uses TRBV7-9 and TRBJ2-2; D might be TRBD2 (6 bases). Deletions cut 2 bases from V and 3 bases from J, with 7 bases between. Germline values: CDR1 SEHNR, CDR2 FQNEAQ (reference sequence). This CDR3 spans 14 amino acids. CDR3 protein: CASSLREYTGELFF. The CDR3 coding sequence is TGTGCCAGCAGCTTACGGGAGTACACCGGGGAGCTGTTTTTT. The full variable domain, in which reference TRBV7-9 and TRBJ2-2 provide the parts outside the CDR3, is DTGVSQNPRHKITKRGQNVTFRCDPISEHNRLYWYRQTLGQGPEFLTYFQNEAQLEKSRLLSDRFSAERPKGSFSTLEIQRTEQGDSAMYLCASSLREYTGELFFGEGSRLTVL.